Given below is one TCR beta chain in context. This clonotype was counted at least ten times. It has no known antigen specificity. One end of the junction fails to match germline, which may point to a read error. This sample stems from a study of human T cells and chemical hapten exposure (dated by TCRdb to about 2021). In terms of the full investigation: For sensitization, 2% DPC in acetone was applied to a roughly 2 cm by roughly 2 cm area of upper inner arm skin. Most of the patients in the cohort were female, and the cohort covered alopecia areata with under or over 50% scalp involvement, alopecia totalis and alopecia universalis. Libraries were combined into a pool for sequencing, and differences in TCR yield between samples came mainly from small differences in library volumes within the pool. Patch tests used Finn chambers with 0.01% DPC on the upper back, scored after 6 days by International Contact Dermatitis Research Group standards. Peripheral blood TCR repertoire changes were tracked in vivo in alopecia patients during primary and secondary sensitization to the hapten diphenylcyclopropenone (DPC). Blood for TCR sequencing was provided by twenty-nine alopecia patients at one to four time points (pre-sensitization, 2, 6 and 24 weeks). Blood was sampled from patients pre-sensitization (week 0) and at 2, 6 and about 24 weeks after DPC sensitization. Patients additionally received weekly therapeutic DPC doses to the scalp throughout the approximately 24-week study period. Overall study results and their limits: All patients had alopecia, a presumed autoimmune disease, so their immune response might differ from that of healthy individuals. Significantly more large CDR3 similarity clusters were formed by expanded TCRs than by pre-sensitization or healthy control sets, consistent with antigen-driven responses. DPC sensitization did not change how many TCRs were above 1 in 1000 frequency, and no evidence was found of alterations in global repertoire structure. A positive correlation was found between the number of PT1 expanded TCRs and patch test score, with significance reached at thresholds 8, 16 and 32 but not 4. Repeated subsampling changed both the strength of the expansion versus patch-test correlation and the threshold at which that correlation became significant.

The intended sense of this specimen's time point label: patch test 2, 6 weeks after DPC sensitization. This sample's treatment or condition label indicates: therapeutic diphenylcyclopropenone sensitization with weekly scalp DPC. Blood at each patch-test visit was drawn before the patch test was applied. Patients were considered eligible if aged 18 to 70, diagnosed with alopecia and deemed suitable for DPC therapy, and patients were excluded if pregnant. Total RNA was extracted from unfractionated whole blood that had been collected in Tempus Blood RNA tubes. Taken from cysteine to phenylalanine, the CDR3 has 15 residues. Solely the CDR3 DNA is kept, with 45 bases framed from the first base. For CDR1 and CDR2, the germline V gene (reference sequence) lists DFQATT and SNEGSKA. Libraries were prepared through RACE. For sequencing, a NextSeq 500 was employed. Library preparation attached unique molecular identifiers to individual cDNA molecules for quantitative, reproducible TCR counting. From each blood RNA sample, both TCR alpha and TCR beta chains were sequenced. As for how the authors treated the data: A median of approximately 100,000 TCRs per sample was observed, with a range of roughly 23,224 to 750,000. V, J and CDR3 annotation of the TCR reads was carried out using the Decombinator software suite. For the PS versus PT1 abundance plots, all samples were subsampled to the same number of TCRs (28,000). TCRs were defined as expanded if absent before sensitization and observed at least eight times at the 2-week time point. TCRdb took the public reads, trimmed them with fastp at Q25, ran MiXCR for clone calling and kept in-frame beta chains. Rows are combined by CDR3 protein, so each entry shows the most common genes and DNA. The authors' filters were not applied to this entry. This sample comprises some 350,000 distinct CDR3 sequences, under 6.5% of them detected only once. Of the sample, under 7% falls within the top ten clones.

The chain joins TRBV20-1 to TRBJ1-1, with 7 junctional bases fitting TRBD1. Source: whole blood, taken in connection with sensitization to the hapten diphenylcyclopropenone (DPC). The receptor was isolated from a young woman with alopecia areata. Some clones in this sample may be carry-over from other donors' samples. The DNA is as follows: TGCAGTGCTAGAGATCCAGGGGGATCGAACGCTGAAGCTTTCTTT. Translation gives CSARDPGGSNAEAFF.